The 6 T cell receptor beta chains in this list originate from one sample, sequenced in a study of metastatic and nonmetastatic thyroid tumors. Thyroid surgery was preceded by no treatment in any patient. TCRdb re-clonotyped the PCR reads through MiXCR. The data hold under 25,000 clones, with approximately 22% observed a single time. Sequencing was carried out using adjacent normal tissue. The receptor set was obtained from a female donor with papillary thyroid cancer or a benign thyroid nodule (not recorded which). Some clones in this sample may be carry-over from other donors' samples.

This clone occurred many times. V gene TRBV7-9 combines with J gene TRBJ2-7; TRBD1 might be the D (6 bases). The CDR3 runs 14 residues. Germline-derived CDR1 and CDR2 are SEHNR and FQNEAQ (reference sequence). Trimming took 5 bases from V and 7 from J, leaving 18 bases between them. As DNA, the CDR3 is TGTGCCAGCAGCGCCCAGGGGATCGGGTATGAGCAGTACTTC. Encoded protein: CASSAQGIGYEQYF.

This clone is medium-sized by share. The rearrangement uses TRBV28 and TRBJ1-4; D is unclear. This CDR3 contains 14 residues. V lost 2 bases to trimming and J lost 5 bases, with 9 bases between them. Germline CDR1 and CDR2: MDHEN and SYDVKM. This CDR3 reads CASSLEFENEKLFF. The CDR3 DNA reads as TGTGCCAGCAGTTTAGAATTCGAAAATGAAAAACTGTTTTTT.

The chain employs TRBV30 and TRBJ2-7, with 9 positions matching TRBD1. The CDR3 is 14 residues long. Trimming cost V 4 bases and J 0 bases; bases outside gene matches: 4. The V gene's germline CDR1 is GTSNPN and CDR2 SVGIG (reference sequence). CDR3 sequence: CAWTRTGASYEQYF. The CDR3 nucleotides read TGTGCCTGGACTAGGACAGGGGCCTCCTACGAGCAGTACTTC.

This clone is categorized as medium-sized. The V and J genes are TRBV6-2 or TRBV6-3 and TRBJ2-7; 9 positions agree with TRBD2. J was trimmed by 3 bases and V by 5 bases; bases with no gene match: 5. CDR1 MNHEY and CDR2 SVGEGT come from the germline V gene. This CDR3 contains 14 residues. CDR3 DNA: TGTGCCAGCAGTGACGGGACTAGCATCTACGAGCAGTACTTC. As protein: CASSDGTSIYEQYF.

The chain carries TRBV6-1 and TRBJ1-2; TRBD1 matches at 10 bases. V shed 5 bases and J 5 bases; nucleotides not matched to a gene: 5. Germline CDR1 is MNHNS and CDR2 is SASEGT. The CDR3 has 14 residues. CDR3 in amino acids: CASSTTGGRYGYTF. As DNA, the CDR3 is TGTGCCAGCAGTACGACAGGGGGCCGGTATGGCTACACCTTC.

This clone has just a few counts. The CDR3 DNA follows: TGTGCCAGCAAGCGAAGGGAACAAAATGGCTACACCTTC. Protein: CASKRREQNGYTF. The genes are TRBV19 and TRBJ1-2; D unresolved. The V gene lost 9 bases and the J gene lost 6 bases, with 17 bases spanning the gap. This CDR3 comprises 13 residues. Germline V lookup: CDR1 LNHDA, CDR2 SQIVND (reference sequence).